This TCR beta chain was sequenced during a study of blood T cell repertoires in COVID-19. Germline V CDR1 and CDR2: SGHTA, FQGNSA. V was trimmed by 0 bases and J by 2 bases, leaving 5 bases between them. This CDR3 has 13 amino acids. Only in-frame clones appear in the TCRdb table, and some are missing; sequencing was by immunoSEQ multiplex PCR. Of 300,000 to 400,000 clones listed, roughly nine tenths are singletons. The source material was PBMCs or T cells enriched from blood (not recorded which). This receptor was obtained from a man between 18 and 35 years old who had recovered from COVID-19. The V and J genes are TRBV7-2 and TRBJ2-7; D not resolved. The CDR3 reads CASSLAVAYEQYF. CDR3 bases: TGTGCCAGCAGCTTAGCGGTAGCCTACGAGCAGTACTTC. Using reference TRBV7-2 and TRBJ2-7 for the parts outside the CDR3, the full variable domain is GAGVSQSPSNKVTEKGKDVELRCDPISGHTALYWYRQSLGQGLEFLIYFQGNSAPDKSGLPSDRFSAERTGGSVSTLTIQRTQQEDSAVYLCASSLAVAYEQYFGPGTRLTVT.